Detailed here is one TCR beta chain. What it binds is not known. This specimen comes from a study of cytomegalovirus exposure and HLA in healthy donors. This CDR3 region has 16 residues. The ends were cut back, 2 bases at V and 8 bases at J, with 18 bases in the middle. Germline CDR1 MGHRA, CDR2 YSYEKL. Produced via immunoSEQ multiplex PCR; TCRdb's table is partial and in-frame only. The data hold 200,000 to 250,000 clones, with 83% observed a single time. Findings and caveats of the study: The authors enumerated under 200 TCR beta chains as linked to cytomegalovirus. In vitro checks showed that three CMV-associated chains really do target CMV antigens. Reports indicated that the classifier achieved high specificity and sensitivity in diagnosing cytomegalovirus status.

The TCR sequence derives from a woman aged 18-29 years in good health and CMV-seronegative. The rearrangement uses TRBV4-1 and TRBJ1-4; D remains ambiguous. Material: PBMCs. The CDR3: CASSQIGSPGWEKLFF. The CDR3 DNA follows: TGCGCCAGCAGCCAAATAGGCAGTCCCGGGTGGGAAAAACTGTTTTTT.